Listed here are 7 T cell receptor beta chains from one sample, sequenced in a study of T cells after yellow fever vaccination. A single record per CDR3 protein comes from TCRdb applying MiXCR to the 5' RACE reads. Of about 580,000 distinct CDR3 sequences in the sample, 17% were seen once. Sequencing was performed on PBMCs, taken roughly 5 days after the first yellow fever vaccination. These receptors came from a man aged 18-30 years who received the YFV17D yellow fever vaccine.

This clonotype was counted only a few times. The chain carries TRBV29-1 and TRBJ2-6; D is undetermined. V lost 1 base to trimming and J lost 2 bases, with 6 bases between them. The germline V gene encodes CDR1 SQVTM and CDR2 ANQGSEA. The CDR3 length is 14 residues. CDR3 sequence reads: CSVEGFPGANVLTF. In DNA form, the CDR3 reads TGCAGCGTTGAAGGGTTCCCTGGGGCCAACGTCCTGACTTTC.

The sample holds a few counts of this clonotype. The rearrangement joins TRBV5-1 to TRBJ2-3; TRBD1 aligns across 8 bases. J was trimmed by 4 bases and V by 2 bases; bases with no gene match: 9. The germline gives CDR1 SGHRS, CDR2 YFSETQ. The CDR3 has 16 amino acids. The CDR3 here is CASSLDRGNVADTQYF. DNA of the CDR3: TGCGCCAGCAGCTTAGACAGGGGAAATGTTGCAGATACGCAGTATTTT.

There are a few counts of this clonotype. The chain's CDR3 is CASSRLAGSTTDTQYF. CDR3 DNA sequence: TGTGCCAGCAGCAGACTAGCGGGCTCTACCACAGATACGCAGTATTTT. J is TRBJ2-3 and V is TRBV7-2; TRBD2 matches 10 bases. Germline loops: CDR1 SGHTA, CDR2 FQGNSA. Germline trimming cut 5 bases from V and 2 bases from J; bases unmatched to any gene: 7. This CDR3 spans 16 amino acids. The full variable domain, in which reference TRBV7-2 and TRBJ2-3 provide the parts outside the CDR3, is GAGVSQSPSNKVTEKGKDVELRCDPISGHTALYWYRQSLGQGLEFLIYFQGNSAPDKSGLPSDRFSAERTGGSVSTLTIQRTQQEDSAVYLCASSRLAGSTTDTQYFGPGTRLTVL.

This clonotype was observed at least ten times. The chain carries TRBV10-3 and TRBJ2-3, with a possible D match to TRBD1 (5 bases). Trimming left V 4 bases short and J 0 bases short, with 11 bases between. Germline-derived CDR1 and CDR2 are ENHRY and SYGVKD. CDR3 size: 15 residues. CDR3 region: CAISATAPSTDTQYF. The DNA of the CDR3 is TGTGCCATCAGTGCGACAGCGCCTAGCACAGATACGCAGTATTTT.

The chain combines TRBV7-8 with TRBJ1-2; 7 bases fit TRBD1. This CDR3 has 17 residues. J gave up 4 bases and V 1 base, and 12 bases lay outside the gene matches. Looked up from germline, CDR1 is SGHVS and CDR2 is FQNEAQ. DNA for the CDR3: TGTGCCAGCAGCTTAGGAGTCGGGACAGACCCCATCTATGGCTACACCTTC. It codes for CASSLGVGTDPIYGYTF.

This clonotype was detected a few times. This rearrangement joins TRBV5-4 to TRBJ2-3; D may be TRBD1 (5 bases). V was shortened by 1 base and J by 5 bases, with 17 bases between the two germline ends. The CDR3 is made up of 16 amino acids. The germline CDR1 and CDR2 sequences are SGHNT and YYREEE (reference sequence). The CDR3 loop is CASSLRNQGFLDTQYF. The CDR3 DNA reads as TGTGCCAGCAGCTTGCGGAATCAGGGTTTTTTAGATACGCAGTATTTT.

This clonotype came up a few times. The chain's CDR3 is CSVRESTDTQYF. CDR3 DNA: TGCAGCGTAAGGGAAAGCACAGATACGCAGTATTTT. The gene calls are TRBV29-1 and TRBJ2-3; no definite D call. Trimming stripped 6 bases from V and 0 bases from J, with 7 bases between. This CDR3 is built from 12 residues. CDR1 and CDR2 from the germline V gene are SQVTM and ANQGSEA.